This entry describes one TCR beta chain. The data derive from a study of blood T cell repertoires in COVID-19. Study overall: The analysed material was cDNA or gDNA that came from T cells, B-cell-depleted T cells, or PBMCs.

Patients from Seattle were sampled longitudinally, starting during active infection. Assay: immunoSEQ multiplex PCR; the TCRdb copy retains only in-frame clones and omits some. The sample carries about 200,000 clones, around four fifths recorded once. CDR3 length equals 14 residues. Germline lookup yields CDR1 GTSNPN and CDR2 SVGIG (reference sequence). The V gene lost 7 bases and the J gene lost 0 bases, with 13 bases spanning the gap. Sequenced: peripheral blood. This chain connects TRBV30 to TRBJ1-5, with D hard to call. The receptor was isolated from a woman at least 80 years old with COVID-19, enrolled during active disease. The CDR3 region is CAFTTRNSNQPQHF. CDR3 DNA: TGTGCCTTTACGACTCGAAATAGCAATCAGCCCCAGCATTTT. The whole variable domain, filled in from reference TRBV30 and TRBJ1-5, reads SQTIHQWPATLVQPVGSPLSLECTVEGTSNPNLYWYRQAAGRGLQLLFYSVGIGQISSEVPQNLSASRPQDRQFILSSKKLLLSDSGFYLCAFTTRNSNQPQHFGDGTRLSIL.